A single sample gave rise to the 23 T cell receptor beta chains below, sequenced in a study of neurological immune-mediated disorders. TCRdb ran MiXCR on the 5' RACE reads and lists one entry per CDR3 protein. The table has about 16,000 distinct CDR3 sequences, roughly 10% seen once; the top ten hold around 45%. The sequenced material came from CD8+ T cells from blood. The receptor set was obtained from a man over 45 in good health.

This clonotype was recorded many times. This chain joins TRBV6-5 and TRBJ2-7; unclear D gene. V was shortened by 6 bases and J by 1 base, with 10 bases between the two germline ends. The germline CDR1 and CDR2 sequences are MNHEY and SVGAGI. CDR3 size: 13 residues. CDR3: CASRNDPSYEQYF. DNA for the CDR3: TGTGCCAGCAGGAACGATCCATCCTACGAGCAGTACTTC.

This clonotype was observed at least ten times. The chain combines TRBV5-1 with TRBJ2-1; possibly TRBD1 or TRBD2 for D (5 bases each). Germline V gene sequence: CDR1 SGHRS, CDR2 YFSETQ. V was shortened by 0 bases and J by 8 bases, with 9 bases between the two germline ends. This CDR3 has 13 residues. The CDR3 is CASSLAQGHEQFF. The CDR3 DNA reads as TGCGCCAGCAGCTTGGCTCAGGGACATGAGCAGTTCTTC.

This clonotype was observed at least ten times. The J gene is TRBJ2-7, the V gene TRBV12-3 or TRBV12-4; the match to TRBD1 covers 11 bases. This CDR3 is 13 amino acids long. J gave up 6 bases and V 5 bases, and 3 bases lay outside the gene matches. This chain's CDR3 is CASSTGTGGEQYF. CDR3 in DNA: TGTGCCAGCAGTACCGGGACAGGGGGCGAGCAGTACTTC.

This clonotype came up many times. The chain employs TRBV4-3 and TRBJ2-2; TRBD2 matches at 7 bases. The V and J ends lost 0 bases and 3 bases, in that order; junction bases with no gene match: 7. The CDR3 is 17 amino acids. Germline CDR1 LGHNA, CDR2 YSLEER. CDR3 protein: CASSQDRWREYTGELFF. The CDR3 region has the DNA TGCGCCAGCAGCCAAGATAGGTGGCGGGAGTACACCGGGGAGCTGTTTTTT.

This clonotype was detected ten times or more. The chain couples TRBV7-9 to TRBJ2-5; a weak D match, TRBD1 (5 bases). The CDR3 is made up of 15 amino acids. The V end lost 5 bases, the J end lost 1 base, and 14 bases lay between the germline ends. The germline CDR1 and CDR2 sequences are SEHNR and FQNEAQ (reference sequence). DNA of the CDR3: TGTGCCAGCAGCAAAAGACAGAACACCCAAGAGACCCAGTACTTC. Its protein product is CASSKRQNTQETQYF.

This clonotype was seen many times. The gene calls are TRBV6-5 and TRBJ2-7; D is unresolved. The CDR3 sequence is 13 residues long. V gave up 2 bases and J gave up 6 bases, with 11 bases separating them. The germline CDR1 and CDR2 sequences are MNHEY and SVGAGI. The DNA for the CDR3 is TGTGCCAGCAGTTACGGTAGCAAGGGCGAGCAGTACTTC. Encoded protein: CASSYGSKGEQYF.

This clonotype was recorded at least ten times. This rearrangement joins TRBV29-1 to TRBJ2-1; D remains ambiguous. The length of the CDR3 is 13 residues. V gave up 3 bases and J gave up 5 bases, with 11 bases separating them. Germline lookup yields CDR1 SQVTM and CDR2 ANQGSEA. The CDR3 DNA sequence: TGCAGCGTTGATCCAGGCGCAAACAATGAGCAGTTCTTC. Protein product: CSVDPGANNEQFF.

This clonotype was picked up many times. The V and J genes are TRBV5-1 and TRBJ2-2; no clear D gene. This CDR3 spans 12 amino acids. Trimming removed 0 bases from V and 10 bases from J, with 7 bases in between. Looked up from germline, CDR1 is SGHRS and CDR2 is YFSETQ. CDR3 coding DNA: TGCGCCAGCAGCTTGGTTGGGATGGAGCTGTTTTTT. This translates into CASSLVGMELFF.

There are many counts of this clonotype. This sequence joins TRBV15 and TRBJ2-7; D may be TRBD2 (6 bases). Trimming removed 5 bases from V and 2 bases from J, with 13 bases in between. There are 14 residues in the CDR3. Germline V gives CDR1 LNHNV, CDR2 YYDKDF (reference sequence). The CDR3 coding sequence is TGTGCCACCAGCCCAGAGCGGGCCACCTACGAGCAGTACTTC. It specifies CATSPERATYEQYF.

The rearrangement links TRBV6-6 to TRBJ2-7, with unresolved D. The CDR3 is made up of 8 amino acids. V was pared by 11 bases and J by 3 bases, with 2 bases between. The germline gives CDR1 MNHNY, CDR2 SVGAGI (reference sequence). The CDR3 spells CADYEQYF. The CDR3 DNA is TGTGCCGACTACGAGCAGTACTTC.

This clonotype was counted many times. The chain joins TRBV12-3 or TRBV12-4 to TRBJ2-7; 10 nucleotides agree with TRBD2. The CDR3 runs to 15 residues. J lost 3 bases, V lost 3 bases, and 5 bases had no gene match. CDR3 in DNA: TGTGCCAGCAGTTTGGTAGCGGGGGGAATCTACGAGCAGTACTTC. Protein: CASSLVAGGIYEQYF.

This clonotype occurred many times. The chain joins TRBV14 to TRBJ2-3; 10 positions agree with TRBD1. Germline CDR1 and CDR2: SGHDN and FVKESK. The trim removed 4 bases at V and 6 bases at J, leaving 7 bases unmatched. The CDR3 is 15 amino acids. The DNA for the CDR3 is TGTGCCAGCAGCCCACCGGGACAGGGGACGGATACGCAGTATTTT. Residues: CASSPPGQGTDTQYF.

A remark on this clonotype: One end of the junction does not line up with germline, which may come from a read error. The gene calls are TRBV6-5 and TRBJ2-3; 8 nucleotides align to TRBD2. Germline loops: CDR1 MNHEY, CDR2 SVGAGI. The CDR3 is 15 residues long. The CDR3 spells CTSSYWTSWRGTQYF. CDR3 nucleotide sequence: TGTACCAGCAGTTACTGGACTAGCTGGAGAGGAACGCAGTATTTT.

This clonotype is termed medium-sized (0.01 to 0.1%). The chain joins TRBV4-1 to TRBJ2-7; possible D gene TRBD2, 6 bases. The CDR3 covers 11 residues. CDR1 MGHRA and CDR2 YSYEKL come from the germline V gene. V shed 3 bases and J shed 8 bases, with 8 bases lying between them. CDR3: CASSHGLKQYF. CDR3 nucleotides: TGCGCCAGCAGCCACGGACTAAAGCAGTACTTC.

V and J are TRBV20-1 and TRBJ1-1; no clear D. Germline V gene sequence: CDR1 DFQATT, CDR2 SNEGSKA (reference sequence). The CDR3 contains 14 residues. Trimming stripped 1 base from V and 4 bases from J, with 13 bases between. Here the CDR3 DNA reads TGCAGTGCTAGAGCAGGTAGGGCGCCCACTGAAGCTTTCTTT. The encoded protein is CSARAGRAPTEAFF.

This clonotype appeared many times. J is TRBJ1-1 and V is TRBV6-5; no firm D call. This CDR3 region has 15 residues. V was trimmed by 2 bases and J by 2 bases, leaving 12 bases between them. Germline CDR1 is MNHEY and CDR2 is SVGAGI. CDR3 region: CASSYTSIGNTEAFF. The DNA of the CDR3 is TGTGCCAGCAGTTACACGTCTATCGGAAACACTGAAGCTTTCTTT.

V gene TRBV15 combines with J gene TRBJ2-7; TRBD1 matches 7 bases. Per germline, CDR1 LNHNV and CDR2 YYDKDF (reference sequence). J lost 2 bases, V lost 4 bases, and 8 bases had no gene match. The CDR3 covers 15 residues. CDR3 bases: TGTGCCACCAGCACCTCCGGGACAGCGCCCTACGAGCAGTACTTC. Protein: CATSTSGTAPYEQYF.

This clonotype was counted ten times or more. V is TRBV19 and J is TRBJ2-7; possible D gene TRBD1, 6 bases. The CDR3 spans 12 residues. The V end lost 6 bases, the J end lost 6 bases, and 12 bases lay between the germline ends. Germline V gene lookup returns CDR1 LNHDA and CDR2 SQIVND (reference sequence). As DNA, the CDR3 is TGTGCCAGTAGCGTCGTAGGGGGCGAGCAGTACTTC. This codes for CASSVVGGEQYF.

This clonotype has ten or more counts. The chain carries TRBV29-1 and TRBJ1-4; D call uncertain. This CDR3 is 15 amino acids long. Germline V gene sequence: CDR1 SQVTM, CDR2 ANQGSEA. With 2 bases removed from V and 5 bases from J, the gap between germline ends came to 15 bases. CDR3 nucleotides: TGCAGCGTTGAAAACGAAGGACGAAGGAATGAAAAACTGTTTTTT. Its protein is CSVENEGRRNEKLFF.

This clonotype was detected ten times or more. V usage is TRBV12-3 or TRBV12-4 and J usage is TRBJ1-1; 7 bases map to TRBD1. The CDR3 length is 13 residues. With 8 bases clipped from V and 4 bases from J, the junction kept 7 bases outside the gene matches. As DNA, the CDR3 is TGTGCCAGCGCTTTCCACAGGGGCACTGAAGCTTTCTTT. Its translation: CASAFHRGTEAFF.

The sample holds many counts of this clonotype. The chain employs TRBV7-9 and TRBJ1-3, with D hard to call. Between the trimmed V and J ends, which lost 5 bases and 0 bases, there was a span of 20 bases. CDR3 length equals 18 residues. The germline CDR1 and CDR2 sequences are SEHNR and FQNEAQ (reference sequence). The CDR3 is CASSPPEDFQSSGNTIYF. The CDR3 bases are TGTGCCAGCAGCCCACCCGAGGACTTTCAGAGCTCTGGAAACACCATATATTTT. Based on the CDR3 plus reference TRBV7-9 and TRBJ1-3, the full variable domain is DTGVSQNPRHKITKRGQNVTFRCDPISEHNRLYWYRQTLGQGPEFLTYFQNEAQLEKSRLLSDRFSAERPKGSFSTLEIQRTEQGDSAMYLCASSPPEDFQSSGNTIYFGEGSWLTVV.

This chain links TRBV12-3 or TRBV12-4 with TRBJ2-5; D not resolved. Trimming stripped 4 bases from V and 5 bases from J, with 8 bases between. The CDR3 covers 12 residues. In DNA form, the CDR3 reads TGTGCCAGCAGTTCCAGTTTTGAGACCCAGTACTTC. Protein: CASSSSFETQYF.

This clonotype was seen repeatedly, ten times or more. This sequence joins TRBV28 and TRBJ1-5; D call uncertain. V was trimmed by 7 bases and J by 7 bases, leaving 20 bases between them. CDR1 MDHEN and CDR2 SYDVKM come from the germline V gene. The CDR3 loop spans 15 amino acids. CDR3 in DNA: TGTGCCAGCACCCCCCCCGGCGGGCTCCGACAGCCCCAGCATTTT. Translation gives CASTPPGGLRQPQHF.